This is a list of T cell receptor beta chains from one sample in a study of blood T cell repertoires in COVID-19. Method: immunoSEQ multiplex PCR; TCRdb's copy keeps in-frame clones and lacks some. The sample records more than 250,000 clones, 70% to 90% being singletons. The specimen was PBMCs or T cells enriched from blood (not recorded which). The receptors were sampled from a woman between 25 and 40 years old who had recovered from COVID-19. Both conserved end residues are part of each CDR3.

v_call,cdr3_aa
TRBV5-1,CASSLGSRGQVGNTEAFF
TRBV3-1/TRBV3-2,CASSRTGGQSYEQYF
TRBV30,CAWSARGGIGNTEAFF
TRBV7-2,CASSLRSGPSSDTQYF
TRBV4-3,CASSQGVVSNQPQHF
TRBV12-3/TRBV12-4,CASSANSYGYTF
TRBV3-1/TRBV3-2,CASSLRANYGYTF
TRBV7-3,CASSPVPDSHEQYF
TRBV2,CASRGQGAQGPQHF
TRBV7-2,CASSRGTEAFF
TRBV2,CASSAQTGFGQPQHF
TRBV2,CASSEYSSNYGYTF
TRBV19,CASSILLWTDEQYF
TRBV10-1,CASSERTGMNTGELFF
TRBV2,CAIDPGGENEKLFF
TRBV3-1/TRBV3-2,CASKLSRTGELFF
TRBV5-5,CASSHTLDRVETQYF
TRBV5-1,CASSPGDNSPLHF
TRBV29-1,CSVAGGDHEQYF
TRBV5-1,CASSNGTGWGSPLHF
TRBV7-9,CASSPQREGRLEKLFF
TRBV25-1,CASSEIGGMNTEAFF
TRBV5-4,CASRPGTGAEKLFF
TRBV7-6,CASSHGGEQPQHF
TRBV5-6,CASSVIGQMNTEAFF
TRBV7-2,CASSQWASGVETQYF
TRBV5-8,CASSRTNSLYEQYF
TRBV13,CASSSLGGWQAFF
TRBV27,CASSPRARIQPQHF
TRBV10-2,CASRNQNRGSEQYF
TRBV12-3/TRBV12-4,CASSWRETETQYF
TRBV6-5,CASSYQRGTEAFF
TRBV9,CASSDSPGTGPRNNEQFF
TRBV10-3,CAISDGTVSSGANVLTF